This T cell receptor beta chain was recorded in a study of blood T cell repertoires in COVID-19. Study-level information: Spain, Italy and the United States supplied samples that represented acute and convalescent COVID-19. T cells, B-cell-depleted T cells, or PBMCs supplied cDNA or gDNA.

Germline-derived CDR1 and CDR2 are MNHEY and SMNVEV (reference sequence). CDR3 length equals 13 residues. Germline trimming cut 5 bases from V and 4 bases from J; bases unmatched to any gene: 1. Per the original methods: Reference gene primer amplification in the assay estimated nucleated cell counts. Assay used: immunoSEQ multiplex PCR; TCRdb lists only in-frame clones, some missing. V, J and clone size derive from that table, while D and trimming were established from the DNA sequence. The table has more than 65,000 clones, about four fifths seen once. This sequence joins TRBV27 and TRBJ2-2, with 7 bases that match TRBD1. This receptor was obtained from a man aged 50-60 years with acute or convalescent COVID-19. Source material: peripheral blood. CDR3: CASSTGVTGELFF. The CDR3 DNA follows: TGTGCCAGCAGTACAGGGGTCACCGGGGAGCTGTTTTTT.